Listed here is a single TCR beta chain. The sample comes from a study of blood T cell repertoires in COVID-19. Study in general: From the United States, Italy and Spain came samples of acute and convalescent COVID-19. Nucleic acid was either cDNA or gDNA, and it came from T cells, B-cell-depleted T cells, or PBMCs.

The data were produced by immunoSEQ multiplex PCR, yet TCRdb's version contains in-frame clones alone and is incomplete. This sample has under 300,000 clones, with 83% found just once. J was trimmed by 2 bases and V by 5 bases; bases with no gene match: 6. Germline V gene lookup returns CDR1 MDHEN and CDR2 SYDVKM. The CDR3 runs 16 residues. The chain has TRBV28 and TRBJ1-6; 7 bases agree with TRBD1. Specimen: peripheral blood. The source is a human donor in a cohort sampled during active COVID-19. CDR3 sequence (DNA): TGTGCCAGCAGTAAAGACAGGGCCACCTATAATTCACCCCTCCACTTT. Encoded protein: CASSKDRATYNSPLHF.